The clone carrying this T cell receptor beta chain appeared many times. Antigen: not known. The sample comes from a study of T cells in Graves' hyperthyroidism and ophthalmopathy. Amplification of TCR beta CDR3 regions used RNA as the template. RT-PCR in the first round (using the HTBI primer set) targeted the TCR CDR3. TCRdb re-called the multiplex PCR reads with MiXCR, one entry per CDR3 protein. The sample includes roughly 660,000 distinct CDR3 sequences, 17% seen only once; the top ten take less than 20%. The CDR3 is made up of 15 amino acids. V lost 1 base, J lost 6 bases, and 7 bases stayed unmatched. Regarding the study as a whole: Stable hyperthyroidism was separated from ophthalmopathy by a model based on 13 V-J features.

Criteria for exclusion of patients were uncontrolled infection, other autoimmune disease, pregnancy or lactation. Fresh peripheral blood, around 10 ml, yielded the PBMCs. The origin of this receptor is a man aged 45-65 years with Graves' hyperthyroidism. The sample comprised blood. This rearrangement joins TRBV12-3 or TRBV12-4 to TRBJ1-2; 8 nucleotides match TRBD1. The CDR3 sequence is CASSLDDRGWDGYTF. The CDR3 region has the DNA TGTGCCAGCAGTTTAGATGACAGGGGTTGGGATGGCTACACCTTC.